A selection of T cell receptor beta chains follows, all from one sample in a study of neoadjuvant anti-PD-1 for oral cavity cancer. Sequencing was performed with immunoSEQ multiplex PCR; in TCRdb, only in-frame clones are kept and a portion is missing. The sample contains around 35,000 clones, roughly 35% of which appear only once. The sample in question was tumor tissue, obtained after nivolumab (anti-PD-1) treatment. All receptors come from a person aged 40 to 85 with oral cavity squamous cell carcinoma. The CDR3 runs from the conserved cysteine through the conserved F or W. The order of the fields is CDR3 protein, CDR3 DNA, clone size, D gene, V gene, J gene. A D gene is named only where the DNA matches it firmly. Clone size, where shown, is once, few, many, or a class for clones that have expanded.

cdr3_aa: CASSPTGGPYGYTF
cdr3_nt: TGTGCCAGCAGTCCGACAGGCGGTCCCTATGGCTACACCTTC
clone_size: NA
d_call: NA
v_call: TRBV5-8
j_call: TRBJ1-2

cdr3_aa: CASKQTGVGDQPQHF
cdr3_nt: TGTGCCAGTAAACAGACAGGGGTAGGGGATCAGCCCCAGCATTTT
clone_size: NA
d_call: TRBD1
v_call: TRBV19
j_call: TRBJ1-5

cdr3_aa: CARGTRGGNEQFF
cdr3_nt: TGTGCCAGGGGGACTAGAGGGGGCAATGAGCAGTTCTTC
clone_size: NA
d_call: TRBD2
v_call: TRBV13
j_call: TRBJ2-1

cdr3_aa: CASSTKSGTGGRQPQHF
cdr3_nt: TGTGCCAGCAGTACGAAGTCCGGGACAGGGGGTCGTCAGCCCCAGCATTTT
clone_size: NA
d_call: TRBD1
v_call: TRBV2
j_call: TRBJ1-5

cdr3_aa: CASSLESGRSYEQYF
cdr3_nt: TGTGCCAGCAGCTTAGAGTCGGGGAGGTCCTACGAGCAGTACTTC
clone_size: few
d_call: NA
v_call: TRBV7-3
j_call: TRBJ2-7

cdr3_aa: CASTKDRANYGYTF
cdr3_nt: TGTGCCAGCACCAAGGACAGGGCTAACTATGGCTACACCTTC
clone_size: NA
d_call: TRBD1
v_call: TRBV6-6
j_call: TRBJ1-2

cdr3_aa: CASRRTYEQYF
cdr3_nt: TGTGCCAGTCGGCGCACCTACGAGCAGTACTTC
clone_size: few
d_call: NA
v_call: TRBV6-1
j_call: TRBJ2-7

cdr3_aa: CASSSGSGSWETQYF
cdr3_nt: TGCGCCAGCAGCTCCGGTAGCGGGTCTTGGGAGACCCAGTACTTC
clone_size: NA
d_call: TRBD2
v_call: TRBV5-1
j_call: TRBJ2-5

cdr3_aa: CASTRGGINYGYTF
cdr3_nt: TGTGCCAGTACCCGCGGGGGGATCAACTATGGCTACACCTTC
clone_size: many
d_call: NA
v_call: TRBV19
j_call: TRBJ1-2

cdr3_aa: CASRTESSYEQYF
cdr3_nt: TGTGCCAGCAGGACGGAGTCTTCCTACGAGCAGTACTTC
clone_size: many
d_call: NA
v_call: TRBV27
j_call: TRBJ2-7

cdr3_aa: CASRTLAGDVETQYF
cdr3_nt: TGTGCCAGCAGAACCCTAGCGGGAGACGTGGAGACCCAGTACTTC
clone_size: few
d_call: TRBD2
v_call: TRBV27
j_call: TRBJ2-5

cdr3_aa: CASSLLGQETDTQYF
cdr3_nt: TGCGCCAGCAGCTTGTTGGGACAGGAGACAGATACGCAGTATTTT
clone_size: few
d_call: TRBD1
v_call: TRBV5-1
j_call: TRBJ2-3

cdr3_aa: CASNLGAYGYTF
cdr3_nt: TGTGCCAGCAACTTAGGTGCCTATGGCTACACCTTC
clone_size: NA
d_call: NA
v_call: TRBV7-9
j_call: TRBJ1-2

cdr3_aa: CSVSRLAGATGAEQFF
cdr3_nt: TGCAGCGTGTCTCGACTAGCGGGAGCCACTGGGGCTGAGCAGTTCTTC
clone_size: once
d_call: TRBD2
v_call: TRBV29-1
j_call: TRBJ2-1

cdr3_aa: CASSLGGAWEQYF
cdr3_nt: TGTGCCAGCAGTTTGGGGGGGGCTTGGGAGCAGTACTTC
clone_size: NA
d_call: NA
v_call: TRBV28
j_call: TRBJ2-7

cdr3_aa: CATYRVYGYTF
cdr3_nt: TGTGCCACCTACAGGGTTTATGGCTACACCTTC
clone_size: NA
d_call: NA
v_call: TRBV19
j_call: TRBJ1-2

cdr3_aa: CASSLAGQGEGYTF
cdr3_nt: TGCGCCAGCAGCTTGGCAGGACAGGGGGAGGGCTACACCTTC
clone_size: NA
d_call: TRBD1
v_call: TRBV5-1
j_call: TRBJ1-2

cdr3_aa: CASNPGARDTGELFF
cdr3_nt: TGTGCCAGCAACCCGGGGGCGCGGGACACCGGGGAGCTGTTTTTT
clone_size: NA
d_call: NA
v_call: TRBV11-2
j_call: TRBJ2-2

cdr3_aa: CASSLSSLRGTDTQYF
cdr3_nt: TGTGCCAGCAGCTTAAGTTCCTTACGCGGCACAGATACGCAGTATTTT
clone_size: once
d_call: NA
v_call: TRBV7-8
j_call: TRBJ2-3

cdr3_aa: CASSAGGQPTEAFF
cdr3_nt: TGTGCCAGCAGTGCTGGTGGACAGCCCACTGAAGCTTTCTTT
clone_size: few
d_call: NA
v_call: TRBV6-4
j_call: TRBJ1-1

cdr3_aa: CANTGATLMSAEAFF
cdr3_nt: TGTGCCAACACAGGGGCGACCTTGATGAGCGCTGAAGCTTTCTTT
clone_size: NA
d_call: TRBD1
v_call: TRBV2
j_call: TRBJ1-1

cdr3_aa: CAWSRGTDTQYF
cdr3_nt: TGTGCCTGGAGCCGCGGAACAGATACGCAGTATTTT
clone_size: many
d_call: NA
v_call: TRBV30
j_call: TRBJ2-3

cdr3_aa: CASSTRQGYAVTEAFF
cdr3_nt: TGTGCCAGTAGTACCCGACAGGGCTACGCGGTCACTGAAGCTTTCTTT
clone_size: NA
d_call: TRBD1
v_call: TRBV19
j_call: TRBJ1-1

cdr3_aa: CASSSVGTTEAFF
cdr3_nt: TGTGCCAGCAGCTCTGTCGGAACCACTGAAGCTTTCTTT
clone_size: few
d_call: NA
v_call: TRBV5-6
j_call: TRBJ1-1

cdr3_aa: CASSLLNFGTGIYEQYF
cdr3_nt: TGTGCCAGCAGTTTACTCAATTTCGGGACAGGGATCTACGAGCAGTACTTC
clone_size: NA
d_call: TRBD1
v_call: TRBV28
j_call: TRBJ2-7

cdr3_aa: CASSPLAGSNTGELFF
cdr3_nt: TGTGCCAGCAGCCCTCTAGCGGGTTCGAACACCGGGGAGCTGTTTTTT
clone_size: few
d_call: TRBD2
v_call: TRBV7-8
j_call: TRBJ2-2

cdr3_aa: CASTPGVRTEAFF
cdr3_nt: TGTGCCAGCACCCCGGGAGTGCGCACTGAAGCTTTCTTT
clone_size: few
d_call: NA
v_call: TRBV7-9
j_call: TRBJ1-1

cdr3_aa: CASGQGAAETQYF
cdr3_nt: TGTGCCAGCGGACAGGGGGCCGCAGAGACCCAGTACTTC
clone_size: few
d_call: TRBD1
v_call: TRBV28
j_call: TRBJ2-5

cdr3_aa: CASSYSNYGSYEQYF
cdr3_nt: TGTGCCAGCAGTTACTCGAACTACGGATCCTACGAGCAGTACTTC
clone_size: few
d_call: NA
v_call: TRBV6-5
j_call: TRBJ2-7

cdr3_aa: CASSWGQNTGELFF
cdr3_nt: TGTGCCAGTAGTTGGGGACAGAACACCGGGGAGCTGTTTTTT
clone_size: NA
d_call: NA
v_call: TRBV19
j_call: TRBJ2-2

cdr3_aa: CASSRGQGRAEAFF
cdr3_nt: TGTGCCAGCAGCCGCGGACAGGGTAGGGCTGAAGCTTTCTTT
clone_size: few
d_call: TRBD1
v_call: TRBV7-3
j_call: TRBJ1-1

cdr3_aa: CAWSVPHRATYEQYF
cdr3_nt: TGTGCCTGGAGTGTACCCCACAGGGCGACCTACGAGCAGTACTTC
clone_size: NA
d_call: NA
v_call: TRBV30
j_call: TRBJ2-7

cdr3_aa: CASSQGWDRAYNEQFF
cdr3_nt: TGTGCCAGTAGCCAGGGATGGGACAGGGCCTACAATGAGCAGTTCTTC
clone_size: NA
d_call: TRBD1
v_call: TRBV19
j_call: TRBJ2-1

cdr3_aa: CASRAGPISGANVLTF
cdr3_nt: TGTGCCAGCAGGGCCGGGCCGATCTCTGGGGCCAACGTCCTGACTTTC
clone_size: NA
d_call: NA
v_call: TRBV5-8
j_call: TRBJ2-6

cdr3_aa: CSADPNTGELFF
cdr3_nt: TGCAGCGCGGACCCAAACACCGGGGAGCTGTTTTTT
clone_size: NA
d_call: NA
v_call: TRBV29-1
j_call: TRBJ2-2

cdr3_aa: CASTRGSWATGELFF
cdr3_nt: TGTGCCAGCACCCGGGGGAGCTGGGCCACCGGGGAGCTGTTTTTT
clone_size: many
d_call: NA
v_call: TRBV6-5
j_call: TRBJ2-2

cdr3_aa: CASSWTVSEQYF
cdr3_nt: TGTGCCAGCAGTTGGACGGTTTCCGAGCAGTACTTC
clone_size: NA
d_call: NA
v_call: TRBV11-2
j_call: TRBJ2-7

cdr3_aa: CASSQIRAGETQYF
cdr3_nt: TGTGCCAGCAGCCAGATCCGGGCGGGAGAGACCCAGTACTTC
clone_size: few
d_call: NA
v_call: TRBV11-2
j_call: TRBJ2-5

cdr3_aa: CASSIGGGTYNEQFF
cdr3_nt: TGTGCCAGTAGTATAGGCGGGGGAACCTACAATGAGCAGTTCTTC
clone_size: few
d_call: TRBD2
v_call: TRBV19
j_call: TRBJ2-1

cdr3_aa: CASSRRGTGELFF
cdr3_nt: TGTGCCAGCTCGCGCAGGGGGACCGGGGAGCTGTTTTTT
clone_size: NA
d_call: TRBD1
v_call: TRBV6-5
j_call: TRBJ2-2

cdr3_aa: CASSHRGTFKETQYF
cdr3_nt: TGTGCCAGCTCCCACAGGGGGACATTCAAAGAGACCCAGTACTTC
clone_size: NA
d_call: TRBD1
v_call: TRBV18
j_call: TRBJ2-5

cdr3_aa: CASSREGSYEQYF
cdr3_nt: TGCGCCAGCAGCCGTGAGGGGTCCTACGAGCAGTACTTC
clone_size: few
d_call: NA
v_call: TRBV5-1
j_call: TRBJ2-7

cdr3_aa: CASSTRVDTGELFF
cdr3_nt: TGTGCCAGTTCGACTAGAGTTGACACCGGGGAGCTGTTTTTT
clone_size: few
d_call: NA
v_call: TRBV19
j_call: TRBJ2-2

cdr3_aa: CSVRQWYSNTGELFF
cdr3_nt: TGCAGCGTTCGCCAGTGGTACTCGAACACCGGGGAGCTGTTTTTT
clone_size: NA
d_call: NA
v_call: TRBV29-1
j_call: TRBJ2-2

cdr3_aa: CASSAGQGVNSNQPQHF
cdr3_nt: TGTGCCAGCAGCGCGGGACAGGGGGTCAATAGCAATCAGCCCCAGCATTTT
clone_size: NA
d_call: TRBD1
v_call: TRBV9
j_call: TRBJ1-5

cdr3_aa: CASSWAGTGSNIQYF
cdr3_nt: TGTGCCAGCAGCTGGGCCGGGACAGGGTCCAACATTCAGTACTTC
clone_size: NA
d_call: TRBD1
v_call: TRBV5-6
j_call: TRBJ2-4